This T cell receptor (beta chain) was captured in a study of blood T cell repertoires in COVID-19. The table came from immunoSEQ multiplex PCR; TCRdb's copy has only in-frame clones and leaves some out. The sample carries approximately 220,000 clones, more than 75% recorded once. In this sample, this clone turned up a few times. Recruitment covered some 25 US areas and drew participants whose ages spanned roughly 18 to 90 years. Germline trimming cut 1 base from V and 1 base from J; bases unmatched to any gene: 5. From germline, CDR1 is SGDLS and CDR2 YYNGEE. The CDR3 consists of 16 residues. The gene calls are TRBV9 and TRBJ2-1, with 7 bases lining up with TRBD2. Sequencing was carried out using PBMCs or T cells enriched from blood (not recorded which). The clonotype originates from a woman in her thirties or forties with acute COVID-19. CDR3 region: CASSVRGGRSYNEQFF. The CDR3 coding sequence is TGTGCCAGCAGCGTAAGGGGCGGGAGATCCTACAATGAGCAGTTCTTC.